This T cell receptor (beta chain) was recorded in a study of T-cell reconstitution after alpha-beta-depleted transplantation in children. A word on this clonotype: Its antigen is unknown.

It was with unique molecular identifiers that the TCRbeta library was prepared. One entry per CDR3 protein, called by TCRdb with MiXCR from the PCR reads. The sample consists of approximately 630,000 distinct CDR3 sequences, around 13% of them appearing once. Findings and limits, study-wide: T-cell counts and diversity at one year post-transplant came mainly from newly produced T cells. Surviving recipient cells, namely T cells and thymic progenitors, were the source of high day-60 TCRbeta diversity in some patients. About two months after transplant, alpha-beta T cells reportedly came from several hundred expanded graft clones.

CDR1 and CDR2 from the germline V gene are MNHEY and SVGAGI. V shed 0 bases and J shed 2 bases, with 8 bases lying between them. This CDR3 is 14 amino acids long. The source material was PBMCs, sampled before TCRalphabeta/CD19-depleted stem cell transplant. The TCR originated in a girl aged 2 to 10 with congenital amegakaryocytic thrombocytopenia, due to receive a stem cell transplant. The rearrangement links TRBV6-5 to TRBJ2-7; no clear D. CDR3 residues: CASSYSVKTYEQYF. DNA for the CDR3: TGTGCCAGCAGTTACTCTGTCAAGACCTACGAGCAGTACTTC.